These 3 T cell receptor beta chains were all obtained from the same sample, sequenced in a study of blood T cell repertoires in COVID-19. The method was immunoSEQ multiplex PCR; TCRdb's version includes in-frame clones alone and lacks a portion of them. The repertoire includes about half a million clones, 80% to 90% of them detected once, and roughly 8% sits in the top ten. What was sequenced was PBMCs or T cells enriched from blood (not recorded which). Receptors originate from a woman aged 55-69 years who had recovered from COVID-19.

The gene calls are TRBV5-5 and TRBJ2-6; D is undetermined. The germline CDR1 and CDR2 sequences are SGHKS and YYEKEE (reference sequence). V was pared by 5 bases and J by 0 bases, with 18 bases between. The CDR3 runs 18 residues. CDR3 bases: TGTGCCAGCAGGCTGGCCCCTTCAGGTACCTCTGGGGCCAACGTCCTGACTTTC. This encodes CASRLAPSGTSGANVLTF. The full variable domain, in which reference TRBV5-5 and TRBJ2-6 provide the parts outside the CDR3, is DAGVTQSPTHLIKTRGQQVTLRCSPISGHKSVSWYQQVLGQGPQFIFQYYEKEERGRGNFPDRFSARQFPNYSSELNVNALLLGDSALYLCASRLAPSGTSGANVLTFGAGSRLTVL.

The chain joins TRBV5-4 to TRBJ1-2; the match to TRBD1 covers 8 bases. In germline, CDR1 is SGHNT, CDR2 YYREEE (reference sequence). V lost 4 bases and J lost 6; bases outside the gene matches: 8. This CDR3 contains 14 residues. CDR3 DNA: TGTGCCAGCAGCGTCCGGGACAGGATGCATGGCTACACCTTC. Its translation is CASSVRDRMHGYTF. Looking up the rest from reference TRBV5-4 and TRBJ1-2 gives the full variable domain: ETGVTQSPTHLIKTRGQQVTLRCSSQSGHNTVSWYQQALGQGPQFIFQYYREEENGRGNFPPRFSGLQFPNYSSELNVNALELDDSALYLCASSVRDRMHGYTFGSGTRLTVV.

This sequence joins TRBV5-1 and TRBJ2-7; TRBD2 agrees at 7 bases. In germline, CDR1 is SGHRS, CDR2 YFSETQ. V lost 2 bases to trimming and J lost 0 bases; unmatched junction nucleotides: 5. The CDR3 contains 15 residues. CDR3 in DNA: TGCGCCAGCAGCTTATTTCGGGACTACTCCTACGAGCAGTACTTC. Encoded protein: CASSLFRDYSYEQYF.